This TCR beta chain was captured in a study of blood T cell repertoires in COVID-19. The wider study: Acute and convalescent COVID-19 specimens originated in the United States, Italy and Spain. Sources were T cells, B-cell-depleted T cells, or PBMCs; the material itself was cDNA or gDNA.

Source study methods: Estimation of nucleated cell counts was performed using reference gene primer amplification. Clones were sequenced by immunoSEQ multiplex PCR, and TCRdb holds only the in-frame ones, with some missing. That table furnishes V, J and clone size, whereas the DNA furnished D and trimming. The sample shows approximately 460,000 clones, approximately 89% of them seen only once. In Seattle, patients joined the study during active infection and were tracked longitudinally. Material: peripheral blood. The source is a man aged 18 to 29 with COVID-19, enrolled during active disease.

The DNA for the CDR3 is TGTGCCAGCAGTCCGACTAGCGGGAGGCCTAATGAGCAGTTCTTC. It codes for CASSPTSGRPNEQFF. V gene TRBV3-1 (or the pseudogene TRBV3-2) combines with J gene TRBJ2-1, with 13 bases that match TRBD2. The CDR3 is made up of 15 amino acids. Germline V lookup: CDR1 LGHDT, CDR2 YNNKEL (reference sequence). V shed 6 bases, J shed 7 bases, and the junction held 6 bases outside the gene matches.